This record concerns one T cell receptor (beta chain) sequence. What it binds is not known. The entry originates in a study of T cell repertoires in cytomegalovirus infection. TCRdb reanalysed the reads using MiXCR and keeps one entry per CDR3 protein. This sample carries 640,000 or so distinct CDR3 sequences, 33% of them seen once, and the ten largest clones take 15% to 20%. The TCR was taken from a human donor in good health (CMV status not recorded). Some clones in this sample may be carry-over from other donors' samples. Sequences were derived from cultured PBMCs, sampled from culture after CMV antigen stimulation.

This CDR3 is CATGAKGNEQFF. The DNA for the CDR3 is TGTGCCACCGGGGCCAAGGGCAATGAGCAGTTCTTC. This chain uses TRBV10-3 with TRBJ2-1, with D possibly being TRBD1 or TRBD2 (5 bases each). CDR3 length: 12 residues. V lost 10 bases and J 6 bases, leaving 13 bases between the germline ends. Germline assignment: CDR1 ENHRY and CDR2 SYGVKD.